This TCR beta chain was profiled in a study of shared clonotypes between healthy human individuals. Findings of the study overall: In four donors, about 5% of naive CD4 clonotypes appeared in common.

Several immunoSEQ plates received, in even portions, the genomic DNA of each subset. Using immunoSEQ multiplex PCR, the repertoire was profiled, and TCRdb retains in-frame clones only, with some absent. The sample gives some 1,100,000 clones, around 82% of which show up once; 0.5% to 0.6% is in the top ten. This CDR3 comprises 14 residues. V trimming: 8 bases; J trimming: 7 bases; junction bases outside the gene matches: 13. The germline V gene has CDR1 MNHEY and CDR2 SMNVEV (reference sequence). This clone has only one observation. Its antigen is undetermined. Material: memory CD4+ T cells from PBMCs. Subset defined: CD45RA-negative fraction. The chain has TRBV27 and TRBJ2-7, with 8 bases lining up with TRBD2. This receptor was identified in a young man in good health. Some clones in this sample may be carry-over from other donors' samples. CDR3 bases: TGTGCCAGCGGCCGCGGGGGGATTCCGGGTGAGCAGTACTTC. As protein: CASGRGGIPGEQYF.